These 15 T cell receptor beta chains were sequenced from one sample in a study of blood T cell repertoires in COVID-19. This table comes from immunoSEQ multiplex PCR, and its TCRdb copy is limited to in-frame clones, with some not included. Counted here are roughly 320,000 clones, 70% to 90% occurring once; the ten biggest clones make up around 4.6%. The sample was PBMCs or T cells enriched from blood (not recorded which). Receptors originate from a man under 40 who had recovered from COVID-19.

For this clone: Other DNA sequences from this sample encode an identical CDR3 as well. The chain carries TRBV15 and TRBJ1-1; 8 bases match TRBD1. CDR3 length: 15 residues. The V and J ends lost 3 bases and 1 base, in that order; junction bases with no gene match: 4. The germline V gene has CDR1 LNHNV and CDR2 YYDKDF (reference sequence). This CDR3 reads CATSSKTGGNTEAFF. The CDR3 nucleotides read TGTGCCACCAGCAGTAAAACAGGGGGGAACACTGAAGCTTTCTTT.

V usage is TRBV12-3 or TRBV12-4 and J usage is TRBJ1-2, with 9 bases matching TRBD1. This CDR3 is 12 amino acids long. V was pared by 8 bases and J by 6 bases, with 4 bases of the junction left unmatched. The CDR3 here is CASGWTGDGYTF. The CDR3, as DNA: TGTGCCAGCGGCTGGACAGGGGATGGCTACACCTTC.

A few counts support this clone. This chain uses TRBV2 with TRBJ2-2; D possibly corresponds to TRBD2 (6 bases). Germline CDR1 SNHLY, CDR2 FYNNEI. This CDR3 has 14 amino acids. V dropped 4 bases and J dropped 3 bases, with 9 bases sitting between them. CDR3 loop: CASSGGRYTGELFF. CDR3 bases: TGTGCCAGCAGTGGAGGGAGGTACACCGGGGAGCTGTTTTTT.

The chain links TRBV7-2 to TRBJ2-7, with 12 bases that match TRBD2. This CDR3 is 14 amino acids long. Germline V gene lookup returns CDR1 SGHTA and CDR2 FQGNSA. The junction had 0 bases not matched to a gene; V was cut back by 4 bases and J by 2 bases. CDR3 protein: CASSSSGRAYEQYF. The CDR3, as DNA: TGTGCCAGCAGCTCTAGCGGGAGGGCCTACGAGCAGTACTTC.

A few counts support this clone. The rearrangement joins TRBV10-1 to TRBJ2-1; D is perhaps TRBD2 (6 bases). The CDR3 has 13 residues. The germline V gene encodes CDR1 WNHNN and CDR2 SYGVQD (reference sequence). The CDR3 loop reads CASGGLPHNEQFF. CDR3 DNA sequence: TGCGCGTCAGGAGGGCTGCCCCACAATGAGCAGTTCTTC.

The chain joins TRBV29-1 to TRBJ1-2; D is ambiguous. There are 13 residues in the CDR3. Germline V gene lookup returns CDR1 SQVTM and CDR2 ANQGSEA. Trimming left V 4 bases short and J 5 bases short, with 14 bases between. The CDR3 sequence: CSVVSQKLYGYTF. The CDR3 coding sequence is TGCAGCGTTGTGTCACAGAAGTTATATGGCTACACCTTC.

This sequence joins TRBV5-1 and TRBJ2-5; TRBD2 agrees at 7 bases. This CDR3 region has 16 residues. J gave up 5 bases and V 4 bases, and 14 bases lay outside the gene matches. Germline CDR1 and CDR2: SGHRS and YFSETQ. CDR3 coding DNA: TGCGCCAGCAGCGTCGGCGAACTAGCGAGGGGTGAGACCCAGTACTTC. Encoded protein: CASSVGELARGETQYF. Full variable domain (outside the CDR3, taken from reference TRBV5-1 and TRBJ2-5): KAGVTQTPRYLIKTRGQQVTLSCSPISGHRSVSWYQQTPGQGLQFLFEYFSETQRNKGNFPGRFSGRQFSNSRSEMNVSTLELGDSALYLCASSVGELARGETQYFGPGTRLLVL.

The gene calls are TRBV11-2 and TRBJ2-2, with D perhaps TRBD2 (6 bases). V lost 6 bases and J lost 0, with 23 bases in between. Germline V lookup: CDR1 SGHAT, CDR2 FQNNGV. The CDR3 extends over 19 amino acids. DNA of the CDR3: TGTGCCAGCAGTCGCAAGCCGACTAGAGGCCCGTCGAACACCGGGGAGCTGTTTTTT. Residues: CASSRKPTRGPSNTGELFF.

The chain joins TRBV29-1 to TRBJ2-5, with 7 bases fitting TRBD2. The CDR3 loop spans 13 amino acids. The J segment lost 5 bases and the V segment lost 4 bases, leaving 7 bases of the junction unmatched. Germline V gene sequence: CDR1 SQVTM, CDR2 ANQGSEA. For the CDR3, the DNA is TGCAGCGTTGGCGCGGGAGCGGGTGAGACCCAGTACTTC. It encodes CSVGAGAGETQYF.

The gene calls are TRBV2 and TRBJ1-5, with D perhaps TRBD1 (6 bases). Trimming took off 4 bases at V and 8 bases at J, with 12 bases between the two ends. The CDR3 sequence is 13 residues long. Per the germline V gene, CDR1 is SNHLY and CDR2 is FYNNEI. CDR3 loop: CASSGRGMEPQHF. The CDR3, as DNA: TGTGCCAGCAGTGGCAGGGGCATGGAGCCCCAGCATTTT.

The rearrangement uses TRBV5-4 and TRBJ1-1; D call uncertain. Trimming cost V 3 bases and J 1 base, with 10 bases left between them. The CDR3 contains 14 residues. CDR1 is SGHNT, CDR2 YYREEE, per germline (reference sequence). The CDR3 coding sequence is TGTGCCAGCAGCTCCGGGTCGAAGAACACTGAAGCTTTCTTT. Translated: CASSSGSKNTEAFF.

The CDR3 region is CASSQDWAPLGYGYTF. The CDR3 DNA reads TGTGCCAGCAGCCAAGATTGGGCCCCGTTGGGCTATGGCTACACCTTC. The chain carries TRBV14 and TRBJ1-2; D is unclear. Trimming took off 0 bases at V and 4 bases at J, with 15 bases between the two ends. CDR3 size: 16 residues. Germline lookup yields CDR1 SGHDN and CDR2 FVKESK.

The J gene is TRBJ1-2, the V gene TRBV7-2, with D perhaps matching TRBD1 (6 bases). V lost 7 bases and J 3 bases, leaving 15 bases between the germline ends. The CDR3 covers 14 residues. Germline V gene lookup returns CDR1 SGHTA and CDR2 FQGNSA. CDR3 protein: CASNQKGGDYGYTF. Here the CDR3 DNA reads TGTGCCAGCAATCAAAAGGGGGGGGACTATGGCTACACCTTC.

The chain uses TRBV11-3 and TRBJ1-2, with 10 bases matching TRBD1. CDR1 and CDR2 from the germline V gene are SGHNT and YENEEA. This CDR3 has 15 residues. Trimming took 4 bases from V and 6 from J; bases not matched to a gene: 8. The CDR3 DNA is TGTGCCAGCAGCTCGAGACAGGGGGCGCTGGATGGCTACACCTTC. Protein: CASSSRQGALDGYTF. Filled out from reference TRBV11-3 and TRBJ1-2, the complete variable domain reads EAGVVQSPRYKIIEKKQPVAFWCNPISGHNTLYWYLQNLGQGPELLIRYENEEAVDDSQLPKDRFSAERLKGVDSTLKIQPAELGDSAVYLCASSSRQGALDGYTFGSGTRLTVV.

The rearrangement joins TRBV27 to TRBJ1-5; D unclear. In germline, CDR1 is MNHEY, CDR2 SMNVEV (reference sequence). V was trimmed by 8 bases and J by 4 bases, leaving 15 bases between them. This CDR3 region has 14 residues. The CDR3 region is CASRVGLGNQPQHF. DNA for the CDR3: TGTGCCAGCCGGGTAGGTCTTGGGAATCAGCCCCAGCATTTT.